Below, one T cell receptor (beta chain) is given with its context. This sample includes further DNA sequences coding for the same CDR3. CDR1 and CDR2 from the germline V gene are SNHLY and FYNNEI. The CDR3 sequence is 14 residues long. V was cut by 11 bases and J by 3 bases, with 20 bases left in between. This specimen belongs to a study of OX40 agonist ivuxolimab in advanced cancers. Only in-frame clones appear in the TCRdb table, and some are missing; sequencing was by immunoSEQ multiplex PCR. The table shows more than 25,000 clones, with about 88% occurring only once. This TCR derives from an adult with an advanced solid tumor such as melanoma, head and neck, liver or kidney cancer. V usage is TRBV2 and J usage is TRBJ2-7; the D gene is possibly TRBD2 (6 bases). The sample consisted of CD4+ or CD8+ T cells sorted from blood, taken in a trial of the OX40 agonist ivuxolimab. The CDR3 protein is CAYSGSGDNYEQYF. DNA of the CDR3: TGTGCCTACAGCGGGTCGGGAGATAACTACGAGCAGTACTTC.